This T cell receptor (beta chain) appears in the sequencing data of a study of radiotherapy plus CTLA-4 blockade in lung cancer. V was clipped by 6 bases and J by 0 bases, with 9 bases between them. The CDR3 has 14 residues. Per germline, CDR1 MDHEN and CDR2 SYDVKM. TCRdb keeps only in-frame clones here, not all; method: immunoSEQ multiplex PCR. The repertoire holds some 64,000 clones, around 69% seen once, with about 17% in the top ten. This clone was picked up a small number of times. The gene calls are TRBV28 and TRBJ1-5; perhaps TRBD1 as D (5 bases). The receptor was derived from a human donor with non-small cell lung cancer whose response to radiotherapy plus ipilimumab could not be evaluated. Some clones in this sample may be carry-over from other donors' samples. Sequenced here: peripheral blood, sampled from a patient treated with radiotherapy plus ipilimumab. CDR3 amino acids: CASRQGLSNQPQHF. As DNA, the CDR3 is TGTGCCAGCAGGCAGGGACTTAGCAATCAGCCCCAGCATTTT.